The 24 T cell receptor beta chains in this list originate from one sample, sequenced in a study of control samples from healthy donors and cancer patients. Clones were read by immunoSEQ multiplex PCR, and TCRdb kept only the in-frame ones, dropping some. The sample consists of some 120,000 clones, approximately 91% of them appearing once. The sample taken for sequencing was blood. Receptor source: a woman younger than 35 in good health.

V and J are TRBV27 and TRBJ2-1, with TRBD2 matching 9 bases. The CDR3 has 15 residues. Germline values: CDR1 MNHEY, CDR2 SMNVEV (reference sequence). Losses at the gene ends were 2 bases for V and 8 bases for J; bases not matched to a gene: 7. The CDR3 region has the DNA TGTGCCAGCAGTTTAGGGGCGGGAGGGGGACATGAGCAGTTCTTC. It is translated as CASSLGAGGGHEQFF.

V gene TRBV7-2 combines with J gene TRBJ2-3; D gene unclear. The V gene's germline CDR1 is SGHTA and CDR2 FQGNSA. This CDR3 has 15 residues. The V and J ends lost 0 bases and 1 base respectively, with 8 bases between them. The CDR3, as DNA: TGTGCCAGCAGCTTAGCGGGGTGGGGCACAGATACGCAGTATTTT. This translates into CASSLAGWGTDTQYF.

This chain uses TRBV7-9 with TRBJ2-1, with 7 bases aligning to TRBD2. This CDR3 has 14 amino acids. V gave up 5 bases and J gave up 6 bases; unmatched junction bases: 7. Per germline, CDR1 SEHNR and CDR2 FQNEAQ (reference sequence). The CDR3 sequence is CASSPGRSVNEQFF. The CDR3 DNA is TGTGCCAGCAGCCCCGGGAGGTCCGTCAATGAGCAGTTCTTC.

This clone was detected a few times. The chain employs TRBV5-8 and TRBJ1-6; D gene uncertain. CDR1 and CDR2 (germline): SGHTS, YDEGEE. V was clipped by 0 bases and J by 4 bases, with 14 bases between them. The CDR3 is 17 amino acids. CDR3 protein: CASSLVGYSSYNSPLHF. Here the CDR3 DNA reads TGTGCCAGCAGCTTGGTTGGGTACTCCTCGTATAATTCACCCCTCCACTTT.

The V and J genes are TRBV27 and TRBJ2-1; TRBD1 matches at 10 bases. This CDR3 spans 17 amino acids. Germline V gene data show CDR1 as MNHEY and CDR2 as SMNVEV (reference sequence). V lost 6 bases and J lost 5; bases outside the gene matches: 13. The CDR3 here is CASSSPRGGQGNNEQFF. As DNA, the CDR3 is TGTGCCAGCAGCAGCCCAAGGGGGGGACAGGGGAACAATGAGCAGTTCTTC.

The V and J genes are TRBV4-1 and TRBJ1-1; D gene ambiguous. The germline gives CDR1 MGHRA, CDR2 YSYEKL. This CDR3 comprises 15 residues. Trimming cost V 4 bases and J 1 base, with 13 bases left between them. The CDR3: CASSLSIQSNTEAFF. The CDR3 bases are TGCGCCAGCAGCCTAAGTATACAGTCGAACACTGAAGCTTTCTTT.

This sequence joins TRBV19 and TRBJ2-5; D may correspond to TRBD1 or TRBD2 (5 bases each). Per germline, CDR1 LNHDA and CDR2 SQIVND (reference sequence). V shed 0 bases and J shed 7 bases, with 12 bases lying between them. This CDR3 region has 14 residues. CDR3 nucleotide sequence: TGTGCCAGTAGTATAGATCGGAGTGGGGGGACCCAGTACTTC. Translating gives CASSIDRSGGTQYF.

This clone was seen a handful of times. The V gene is TRBV27, the J gene TRBJ2-1, with a possible D match to TRBD1 (5 bases). Trimming left V 7 bases short and J 9 bases short, with 16 bases between. The CDR3 loop spans 13 amino acids. In germline, CDR1 is MNHEY, CDR2 SMNVEV (reference sequence). CDR3 DNA: TGTGCCAGCACCCGTTCAGGGAACGGTGAGCAGTTCTTC. Translating gives CASTRSGNGEQFF.

This chain joins TRBV18 and TRBJ1-5, with D possibly matching TRBD1 (5 bases). This CDR3 contains 17 residues. Per the germline V gene, CDR1 is KGHSH and CDR2 is LQKENI. V was cut by 3 bases and J by 2 bases, with 17 bases left in between. CDR3 region: CASSPTTGGSGNQPQHF. The CDR3 DNA sequence: TGTGCCAGCTCACCGACAACCGGGGGTAGTGGCAATCAGCCCCAGCATTTT.

This chain joins TRBV5-4 and TRBJ2-3; D is perhaps TRBD1 or TRBD2 (6 bases each). Trimming took 10 bases from V and 0 from J, leaving 15 bases between them. The CDR3 loop spans 14 amino acids. Germline lookup yields CDR1 SGHNT and CDR2 YYREEE (reference sequence). The CDR3 DNA sequence: TGTGCCTTAAAGAGGGGGGCCAGCACAGATACGCAGTATTTT. Amino acid sequence: CALKRGASTDTQYF. The complete variable domain, with remaining parts taken from reference TRBV5-4 and TRBJ2-3, reads ETGVTQSPTHLIKTRGQQVTLRCSSQSGHNTVSWYQQALGQGPQFIFQYYREEENGRGNFPPRFSGLQFPNYSSELNVNALELDDSALYLCALKRGASTDTQYFGPGTRLTVL.

The chain couples TRBV5-1 to TRBJ2-3; D perhaps matches TRBD2 (5 bases). The CDR3 runs to 13 residues. Germline CDR1 reads SGHRS; CDR2 reads YFSETQ. V was trimmed by 5 bases and J by 0 bases, leaving 7 bases between them. The CDR3 DNA reads as TGCGCCAGCAGACTAGGGAGCACAGATACGCAGTATTTT. Amino acids: CASRLGSTDTQYF.

This chain connects TRBV30 to TRBJ1-6; D unresolved. The ends were cut back, 4 bases at V and 8 bases at J, with 15 bases in the middle. The germline CDR1 and CDR2 sequences are GTSNPN and SVGIG (reference sequence). This CDR3 spans 14 amino acids. CDR3 loop: CAWMMGTIYSPLHF. In DNA, the CDR3 is TGTGCCTGGATGATGGGCACCATCTATTCACCCCTCCACTTT.

The chain links TRBV7-2 to TRBJ2-7; 14 bases agree with TRBD2. The CDR3 has 17 residues. Looked up from germline, CDR1 is SGHTA and CDR2 is FQGNSA. Germline trimming cut 5 bases from V and 2 bases from J; bases unmatched to any gene: 8. CDR3 in DNA: TGTGCCAGCAGCACGGCCGGGACTAGCGGGGGCCCCTACGAGCAGTACTTC. It is translated as CASSTAGTSGGPYEQYF.

This chain joins TRBV20-1 and TRBJ2-1; D not certain. This CDR3 contains 11 residues. V was pared by 6 bases and J by 8 bases, with 11 bases between. Germline CDR1 reads DFQATT; CDR2 reads SNEGSKA (reference sequence). For the CDR3, the DNA is TGCAGTGCCCCCAGCGTAGATGAGCAGTTCTTC. Translated: CSAPSVDEQFF.

This sequence joins TRBV7-2 and TRBJ1-1; D gene unclear. The CDR3 has 15 residues. V was pared by 7 bases and J by 1 base, with 16 bases between. Germline V CDR1 and CDR2: SGHTA, FQGNSA. CDR3 sequence reads: CASKGRGFANTEAFF. The CDR3 region has the DNA TGTGCCAGCAAGGGCAGAGGATTTGCGAACACTGAAGCTTTCTTT.

This rearrangement joins TRBV24-1 to TRBJ2-4; D is ambiguous. V was shortened by 2 bases and J by 1 base, with 11 bases between the two germline ends. In germline, CDR1 is KGHDR, CDR2 SFDVKD. There are 16 residues in the CDR3. CDR3 nucleotide sequence: TGTGCCACCAGTGATTCCTCGAGTGCGGCCAAAAACATTCAGTACTTC. Translating gives CATSDSSSAAKNIQYF.

The chain has TRBV28 and TRBJ1-1; D not certain. V gave up 5 bases and J gave up 7 bases, with 11 bases separating them. CDR1 is MDHEN and CDR2 is SYDVKM in the germline V gene. The CDR3 consists of 12 residues. CDR3 DNA sequence: TGTGCCAGCAGTCCGCTAGGGAGTGAAGCTTTCTTT. It translates to CASSPLGSEAFF.

The V and J genes are TRBV27 and TRBJ2-5; 13 positions agree with TRBD2. Germline V CDR1 and CDR2: MNHEY, SMNVEV (reference sequence). This CDR3 comprises 16 residues. The J segment lost 5 bases and the V segment lost 4 bases, leaving 7 bases of the junction unmatched. The CDR3 region is CASSSGTSGIAETQYF. DNA of the CDR3: TGTGCCAGCAGTTCGGGGACTAGCGGGATTGCGGAGACCCAGTACTTC.

The chain is built from TRBV19 and TRBJ2-7; 8 bases map to TRBD1. The length of the CDR3 is 14 residues. The V gene end was trimmed by 1 base and the J gene end by 9 bases; junction bases not matched to a gene: 8. Germline assignment: CDR1 LNHDA and CDR2 SQIVND (reference sequence). This CDR3 reads CASSIAGGKSWQYF. Here the CDR3 DNA reads TGTGCCAGTAGTATAGCAGGGGGCAAGTCTTGGCAGTACTTC.

V usage is TRBV5-1 and J usage is TRBJ2-7; 8 nucleotides line up with TRBD1. V trimming: 0 bases; J trimming: 3 bases; junction bases outside the gene matches: 2. The CDR3 spans 14 residues. Germline V gene sequence: CDR1 SGHRS, CDR2 YFSETQ. Written as DNA, the CDR3 is TGCGCCAGCAGCTTGGGCGGACAGGGCTACGAGCAGTACTTC. It yields the protein CASSLGGQGYEQYF.

The chain recombines TRBV5-1 with TRBJ2-7, with D perhaps being TRBD1 or TRBD2 (5 bases each). Trimming removed 2 bases from V and 0 bases from J, with 12 bases in between. The CDR3 is 15 amino acids. Germline CDR1 reads SGHRS; CDR2 reads YFSETQ. CDR3 in DNA: TGCGCCAGCAGCTTCGAGGGGACGAGCTCCTACGAGCAGTACTTC. Residues: CASSFEGTSSYEQYF.

The sample holds a few counts of this clone. The rearrangement joins TRBV30 to TRBJ2-1, with D tentatively TRBD1 (6 bases). Germline V lookup: CDR1 GTSNPN, CDR2 SVGIG (reference sequence). The CDR3 has 14 residues. V dropped 2 bases and J dropped 1 base, with 9 bases sitting between them. CDR3 DNA sequence: TGTGCCTGGAGTCTAGGGGGTTCCTACAATGAGCAGTTCTTC. Encoded protein: CAWSLGGSYNEQFF.

The rearrangement joins TRBV3-1 (or the pseudogene TRBV3-2) to TRBJ2-7, with no clear D. V lost 5 bases and J 3 bases, leaving 8 bases between the germline ends. There are 12 residues in the CDR3. Germline V CDR1 and CDR2: LGHDT, YNNKEL (reference sequence). CDR3 coding DNA: TGTGCCAGCAGCGGACGGAACTACGAGCAGTACTTC. Translated, it gives CASSGRNYEQYF.

This chain uses TRBV30 with TRBJ1-2; 11 nucleotides match TRBD1. Germline V CDR1 and CDR2: GTSNPN, SVGIG (reference sequence). The CDR3 consists of 14 residues. Trimming took 2 bases from V and 3 from J; bases not matched to a gene: 2. CDR3 sequence: CAWSWTGGDYGYTF. The DNA of the CDR3 is TGTGCCTGGAGTTGGACAGGGGGCGACTATGGCTACACCTTC.